These 31 T cell receptor beta chains share one sample of origin, sequenced in a study of control samples from healthy donors and cancer patients. Repertoires were generated with immunoSEQ multiplex PCR, while TCRdb's copy carries only in-frame clones and drops some. The repertoire holds tens of thousands of clones, with about 95% as singletons. Material: blood. All receptors derive from a man aged 60 to 75 in good health.

The chain links TRBV7-9 to TRBJ1-1, with D perhaps TRBD1 (5 bases). The CDR3 consists of 12 residues. Trimming stripped 3 bases from V and 4 bases from J, with 6 bases between. Germline assignment: CDR1 SEHNR and CDR2 FQNEAQ (reference sequence). CDR3 coding DNA: TGTGCCAGCAGCTTCAGGGCCACTGAAGCTTTCTTT. Its protein product is CASSFRATEAFF.

This sequence joins TRBV5-1 and TRBJ1-2, with D hard to call. The V and J ends lost 4 bases and 4 bases respectively, with 14 bases between them. There are 14 residues in the CDR3. Germline values: CDR1 SGHRS, CDR2 YFSETQ. The CDR3 DNA reads TGCGCCAGCAGCCCTACATCGGCGCTCTATGGCTACACCTTC. Translation gives CASSPTSALYGYTF.

The chain carries TRBV7-8 and TRBJ2-2; D is unresolved. The CDR3 has 12 residues. Germline V gene lookup returns CDR1 SGHVS and CDR2 FQNEAQ. Trimming shortened V by 4 bases and J by 8 bases, and 8 bases separated the two germline ends. Here the CDR3 reads CASSSSAGELFF. Here the CDR3 DNA reads TGTGCCAGCAGCTCCAGCGCGGGGGAGCTGTTTTTT.

The V and J genes are TRBV14 and TRBJ2-7; D gene unclear. CDR1 and CDR2 (germline): SGHDN, FVKESK. The CDR3 is made up of 12 amino acids. The V end was cut by 4 bases, the J end by 4 bases, with 8 bases between. The CDR3 protein is CASSLLQYEQYF. The CDR3, as DNA: TGTGCCAGCAGCCTATTACAGTACGAGCAGTACTTC.

This sequence joins TRBV5-1 and TRBJ1-4; 9 bases are a match to TRBD1. The CDR3 extends over 16 amino acids. Looked up from germline, CDR1 is SGHRS and CDR2 is YFSETQ. V lost 1 base and J lost 6; bases outside the gene matches: 7. The CDR3 DNA sequence: TGCGCCAGCAGCTTGAGCTCCGGGACAGGGTATGAAAAACTGTTTTTT. Translation: CASSLSSGTGYEKLFF.

The chain carries TRBV15 and TRBJ1-5; 11 bases fit TRBD1. V dropped 4 bases and J dropped 0; count of bases not matched to a gene: 5. The length of the CDR3 is 17 residues. Per germline, CDR1 LNHNV and CDR2 YYDKDF (reference sequence). CDR3 amino acids: CATSTGTGGYSNQPQHF. CDR3 nucleotide sequence: TGTGCCACCAGCACCGGGACAGGGGGATATAGCAATCAGCCCCAGCATTTT.

CDR3 loop: CASSRLAGGYEQFF. CDR3 nucleotides: TGTGCCAGCAGTCGACTAGCGGGGGGTTATGAGCAGTTCTTC. The V gene is TRBV2, the J gene TRBJ2-1; 13 bases match TRBD2. V was clipped by 5 bases and J by 8 bases; unmatched bases: 3. This CDR3 contains 14 residues. Germline V gene lookup returns CDR1 SNHLY and CDR2 FYNNEI. The whole variable domain, filled in from reference TRBV2 and TRBJ2-1, reads EPEVTQTPSHQVTQMGQEVILRCVPISNHLYFYWYRQILGQKVEFLVSFYNNEISEKSEIFDDQFSVERPDGSNFTLKIRSTKLEDSAMYFCASSRLAGGYEQFFGPGTRLTVL.

This clone was seen only once. This sequence joins TRBV19 and TRBJ2-7, with a weak D call TRBD1 (6 bases). CDR1 and CDR2 (germline): LNHDA, SQIVND (reference sequence). The CDR3 has 15 amino acids. V was clipped by 4 bases and J by 1 base, with 14 bases between them. The CDR3 DNA is TGTGCCAGTAGTACCGGGACACCAAATTCCTACGAGCAGTACTTC. Residues: CASSTGTPNSYEQYF.

This clone was seen a handful of times. The chain has TRBV19 and TRBJ2-7, with TRBD2 identical over 12 bases. J was trimmed by 2 bases and V by 9 bases; bases with no gene match: 17. Germline assignment: CDR1 LNHDA and CDR2 SQIVND (reference sequence). The CDR3 extends over 18 amino acids. The CDR3 DNA reads as TGTGCCAGCAACCAAGGGGGGGTTTCTAGCGGGAGGGCCTACGAGCAGTACTTC. Translating gives CASNQGGVSSGRAYEQYF.

The chain couples TRBV28 to TRBJ2-5; D is ambiguous. Trimming shortened V by 5 bases and J by 3 bases, and 16 bases separated the two germline ends. The CDR3 runs to 15 residues. CDR1 MDHEN and CDR2 SYDVKM come from the germline V gene. CDR3 sequence: CASSLTGPTKETQYF. In DNA form, the CDR3 reads TGTGCCAGCAGTCTCACTGGACCCACCAAAGAGACCCAGTACTTC.

As concerns this clone: The junction departs from germline at one end; a sequencing error may be responsible. J is TRBJ2-7 and V is TRBV27, with TRBD2 matching over 8 bases. The CDR3 consists of 13 residues. The germline gives CDR1 MNHEY, CDR2 SMNVEV (reference sequence). This chain's CDR3 is CAIKSGSSSEQYF. The CDR3 region has the DNA TGTGCCATCAAAAGCGGGAGCTCCTCCGAGCAGTACTTC.

The V call is TRBV7-9, the J call TRBJ2-7, with 7 bases that match TRBD1. Germline lookup yields CDR1 SEHNR and CDR2 FQNEAQ (reference sequence). The junction had 7 bases not matched to a gene; V was cut back by 2 bases and J by 0 bases. The CDR3 is 16 amino acids. This chain's CDR3 is CASSLSGTASSYEQYF. The CDR3 coding sequence is TGTGCCAGCAGCTTATCGGGGACAGCGTCCTCCTACGAGCAGTACTTC.

The rearrangement joins TRBV10-1 to TRBJ2-1, with 8 bases that match TRBD2. The CDR3 contains 20 residues. Germline assignment: CDR1 WNHNN and CDR2 SYGVQD (reference sequence). With V trimmed by 6 bases and J by 4 bases, 23 bases remained unmatched. CDR3: CASSPSGGASPALFYNEQFF. The DNA of the CDR3 is TGCGCCAGCAGCCCTTCGGGGGGGGCTTCACCCGCTCTGTTTTACAATGAGCAGTTCTTC.

The CDR3 DNA follows: TGTGCCAGCAGCCCCCTAGCGGGAGGGAACAATGAGCAGTTCTTC. This sequence encodes CASSPLAGGNNEQFF. This chain uses TRBV2 with TRBJ2-1, with 12 nucleotides matching TRBD2. V trimming: 6 bases; J trimming: 5 bases; junction bases outside the gene matches: 5. This CDR3 has 15 residues. Germline V gene data show CDR1 as SNHLY and CDR2 as FYNNEI.

The chain uses TRBV19 and TRBJ2-1, with D hard to call. V gave up 5 bases and J gave up 6 bases, with 11 bases separating them. This CDR3 is built from 13 residues. The germline V gene encodes CDR1 LNHDA and CDR2 SQIVND (reference sequence). The CDR3, as DNA: TGTGCCAGTAGTCCGATTACGGTCAATGAGCAGTTCTTC. It yields the protein CASSPITVNEQFF.

This chain joins TRBV11-2 and TRBJ2-2; no reliable D call. This CDR3 contains 12 residues. The V gene lost 3 bases and the J gene lost 8 bases, with 7 bases spanning the gap. Germline V gene data show CDR1 as SGHAT and CDR2 as FQNNGV. The CDR3 sequence is CASSFLGGELFF. The DNA of the CDR3 is TGTGCCAGCAGCTTCCTGGGGGGGGAGCTGTTTTTT. The whole variable domain, remainder taken from reference TRBV11-2 and TRBJ2-2, is EAGVAQSPRYKIIEKRQSVAFWCNPISGHATLYWYQQILGQGPKLLIQFQNNGVVDDSQLPKDRFSAERLKGVDSTLKIQPAKLEDSAVYLCASSFLGGELFFGEGSRLTVL.

CDR3 coding DNA: TGTGCCAGTAGTACACCACTAGCGGGAGAGTACGAGCAGTACTTC. Translating gives CASSTPLAGEYEQYF. This chain links TRBV19 with TRBJ2-7, with TRBD2 matching 11 bases. This CDR3 comprises 15 residues. With 4 bases clipped from V and 4 bases from J, the junction kept 6 bases outside the gene matches. Germline V gene sequence: CDR1 LNHDA, CDR2 SQIVND (reference sequence).

The chain carries TRBV24-1 and TRBJ2-1; D is perhaps TRBD1 or TRBD2 (5 bases each). The CDR3 consists of 15 residues. Germline CDR1 and CDR2: KGHDR and SFDVKD. V lost 1 base and J 8 bases, leaving 14 bases between the germline ends. CDR3 residues: CATSDFLGPFDEQFF. The CDR3 nucleotides are TGTGCCACCAGTGATTTTCTGGGACCCTTCGATGAGCAGTTCTTC.

The chain carries TRBV14 and TRBJ1-1; D gene uncertain. This CDR3 region has 13 residues. The germline V gene has CDR1 SGHDN and CDR2 FVKESK. The germline V and J ends were trimmed by 4 bases and 3 bases, with 9 bases remaining between them. CDR3 residues: CASSPPDYTEAFF. DNA of the CDR3: TGTGCCAGCAGCCCCCCAGACTACACTGAAGCTTTCTTT.

CDR3 DNA sequence: TGTGCCAGCAGCAATGACAGGGGGAAGCCTATAGGCTATGGCTACACCTTC. It yields the protein CASSNDRGKPIGYGYTF. The chain is built from TRBV2 and TRBJ1-2; 9 bases are shared with TRBD1. Germline V gene lookup returns CDR1 SNHLY and CDR2 FYNNEI. CDR3 length equals 17 residues. The V gene end was trimmed by 6 bases and the J gene end by 4 bases; junction bases not matched to a gene: 15.

This chain links TRBV6-5 with TRBJ1-6; D is perhaps TRBD1 (5 bases). This CDR3 is built from 15 residues. Germline V gene lookup returns CDR1 MNHEY and CDR2 SVGAGI. The V and J ends lost 6 bases and 5 bases respectively, with 14 bases between them. CDR3 coding DNA: TGTGCCAGCAGGAAACCGGGACGTGATAATTCACCCCTCCACTTT. Its protein is CASRKPGRDNSPLHF.

The chain couples TRBV29-1 to TRBJ2-1; D is perhaps TRBD2 (5 bases). V was cut by 3 bases and J by 10 bases, with 7 bases left in between. The length of the CDR3 is 10 residues. CDR1 and CDR2 (germline): SQVTM, ANQGSEA. The CDR3 nucleotides are TGCAGCGTTGAGACGGGGGAGCAGTTCTTC. Translation: CSVETGEQFF.

The CDR3 reads CATSDPTPSTRREGTDTQYF. In DNA, the CDR3 is TGTGCCACCAGTGATCCCACCCCCTCGACTAGACGTGAGGGCACAGATACGCAGTATTTT. The chain has TRBV24-1 and TRBJ2-3; maybe TRBD2 (6 bases). The germline V gene has CDR1 KGHDR and CDR2 SFDVKD. The V gene lost 3 bases and the J gene lost 1 base, with 25 bases spanning the gap. There are 20 residues in the CDR3.

This chain connects TRBV10-3 to TRBJ1-4; 11 positions agree with TRBD1. CDR3 length: 13 residues. V lost 6 bases and J lost 7; bases outside the gene matches: 1. Germline V gives CDR1 ENHRY, CDR2 SYGVKD. This chain's CDR3 is CAIRGTGGEKLFF. In DNA form, the CDR3 reads TGTGCCATCAGGGGGACAGGGGGTGAAAAACTGTTTTTT.

This sequence joins TRBV7-2 and TRBJ2-1; no clear D. Per germline, CDR1 SGHTA and CDR2 FQGNSA. Trimming stripped 2 bases from V and 7 bases from J, with 6 bases between. The CDR3 is made up of 12 amino acids. The CDR3 DNA reads as TGTGCCAGCAGCTTACGGCGGAATGAGCAGTTCTTC. Translating it yields CASSLRRNEQFF.

The CDR3 here is CASSSDRTGEAFF. CDR3 DNA: TGTGCCAGCAGCTCCGACAGAACCGGTGAAGCTTTCTTT. The gene calls are TRBV7-3 and TRBJ1-1; a possible D gene is TRBD1 (5 bases). Germline V lookup: CDR1 SGHTA, CDR2 FQGTGA. The germline V and J ends were trimmed by 4 bases and 7 bases, with 13 bases remaining between them. The CDR3 runs 13 residues.

This clone has only one observation. The rearrangement uses TRBV6-1 and TRBJ1-4; D unresolved. The CDR3 loop spans 14 amino acids. The germline CDR1 and CDR2 sequences are MNHNS and SASEGT. The ends were cut back, 1 base at V and 8 bases at J, with 11 bases in the middle. The CDR3 region has the DNA TGTGCCAGCAGTGAAGGGTCAGTCGGAGAAAAACTGTTTTTT. It yields the protein CASSEGSVGEKLFF.

V is TRBV11-3 and J is TRBJ2-5; 7 nucleotides match TRBD1. The CDR3 covers 15 residues. V trimming: 3 bases; J trimming: 1 base; junction bases outside the gene matches: 5. CDR1 is SGHNT and CDR2 is YENEEA in the germline V gene. Written as DNA, the CDR3 is TGTGCCAGCAGCTTCTCCAGGGGGACCCAAGAGACCCAGTACTTC. As protein: CASSFSRGTQETQYF.

The chain carries TRBV4-2 and TRBJ1-2, with TRBD1 matching 10 bases. V gave up 3 bases and J gave up 1 base; unmatched junction bases: 5. The germline CDR1 and CDR2 sequences are LGHNA and YNFKEQ. The CDR3 runs to 16 residues. The CDR3 DNA is TGTGCCAGCAGCCACGTCGGGACAGGGGTTAACTATGGCTACACCTTC. It encodes CASSHVGTGVNYGYTF.

Concerning this clone itself: Within the sample, other DNA sequences also encode this same CDR3. This rearrangement joins TRBV29-1 to TRBJ2-7; D is possibly TRBD1 (5 bases). Per the germline V gene, CDR1 is SQVTM and CDR2 is ANQGSEA. This CDR3 region has 12 residues. The V and J ends lost 7 bases and 3 bases respectively, with 13 bases between them. CDR3 loop: CSAASTVYEQYF. The CDR3 DNA sequence: TGCAGCGCCGCCTCGACAGTCTACGAGCAGTACTTC.

The rearrangement joins TRBV3-1 (or the pseudogene TRBV3-2) to TRBJ2-7; TRBD2 matches 10 bases. Germline V lookup: CDR1 LGHDT, CDR2 YNNKEL (reference sequence). The CDR3 has 14 amino acids. Unmatched junction bases numbered 0, after V lost 4 bases and J lost 0 bases. Here the CDR3 reads CASSRTSGSYEQYF. The DNA of the CDR3 is TGTGCCAGCAGCCGGACTAGCGGCTCCTACGAGCAGTACTTC.